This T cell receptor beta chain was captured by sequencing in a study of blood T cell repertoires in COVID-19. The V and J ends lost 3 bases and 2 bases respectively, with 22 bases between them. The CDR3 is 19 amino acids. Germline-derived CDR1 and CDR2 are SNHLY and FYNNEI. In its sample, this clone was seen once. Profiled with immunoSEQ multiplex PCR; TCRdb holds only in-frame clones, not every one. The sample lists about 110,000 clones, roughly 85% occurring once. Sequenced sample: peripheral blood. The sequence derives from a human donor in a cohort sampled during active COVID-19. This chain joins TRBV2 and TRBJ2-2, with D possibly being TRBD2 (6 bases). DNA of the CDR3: TGTGCCAGCAGTGACCCGCTGGCTAGCGAGGCACCTAACACCGGGGAGCTGTTTTTT. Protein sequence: CASSDPLASEAPNTGELFF.